Shown below are 20 T cell receptor beta chains from a single sample sequenced in a study of post-analysis software for immune sequencing data. Included in the TCR beta cDNA libraries were unique molecular identifiers. TCRdb recomputed calls from the PCR reads with MiXCR, one row per CDR3 protein. The table records 180,000 or so distinct CDR3 sequences, 25% to 30% of them present only once. Study-level results: About 5 TRBV segments (TRBV5-6, TRBV5-1 and TRBV20-1 among them) occurred more frequently in patients than in controls.

Antigens of these TCRs are unknown. The sequenced sample was blood. Receptor source: a girl aged 2 to 17 with multiple sclerosis.

In this sample, this clonotype turned up many times. The chain is built from TRBV5-1 and TRBJ1-4; weak D call: TRBD1 (5 bases). This CDR3 has 14 amino acids. Germline CDR1 is SGHRS and CDR2 is YFSETQ. The germline V and J ends were trimmed by 4 bases and 7 bases, with 14 bases remaining between them. The CDR3 DNA follows: TGCGCCAGCAGCGTCCGGGGCCCAGGTGAAAAACTGTTTTTT. Protein product: CASSVRGPGEKLFF.

This clonotype was counted ten times or more. J is TRBJ2-7 and V is TRBV28; TRBD1 matches 9 bases. Losses at the gene ends were 5 bases for V and 4 bases for J; bases not matched to a gene: 6. CDR1 and CDR2 from the germline V gene are MDHEN and SYDVKM. There are 14 residues in the CDR3. The CDR3 coding sequence is TGTGCCAGCAGTGAAGGACAGGGGAGGTACGAGCAGTACTTC. The encoded protein is CASSEGQGRYEQYF.

On this clonotype itself: A much larger clone sits a single nucleotide away, making a read error possible. V and J are TRBV28 and TRBJ2-3; D unclear. The V gene's germline CDR1 is MDHEN and CDR2 SYDVKM. The CDR3 sequence is 11 residues long. V lost 4 bases to trimming and J lost 7 bases, with 6 bases between them. As DNA, the CDR3 is TGTGCCAGCAGTTGGGCAAATACGCAGTATTTT. Amino acids: CASSWANTQYF.

This chain connects TRBV18 to TRBJ2-1; D is uncertain. V lost 10 bases and J 1 base, leaving 8 bases between the germline ends. Looked up from germline, CDR1 is KGHSH and CDR2 is LQKENI. The CDR3 runs 12 residues. The CDR3 here is CATSTSYNEQFF. The CDR3 DNA reads as TGTGCCACCTCCACGTCCTACAATGAGCAGTTCTTC.

This chain joins TRBV29-1 and TRBJ1-1; TRBD1 is a possible D gene (5 bases). The length of the CDR3 is 13 residues. Germline loops: CDR1 SQVTM, CDR2 ANQGSEA. V was cut by 3 bases and J by 4 bases, with 12 bases left in between. The CDR3 bases are TGCAGCGTTGACACAGGAGGCACCACTGAAGCTTTCTTT. It translates to CSVDTGGTTEAFF.

This clonotype was counted a few times. This rearrangement joins TRBV5-1 to TRBJ1-1; perhaps TRBD1 as D (5 bases). The V gene's germline CDR1 is SGHRS and CDR2 YFSETQ. The CDR3 is made up of 14 amino acids. The germline V and J ends were trimmed by 5 bases and 1 base, with 12 bases remaining between them. The CDR3 loop reads CASRPGTANTEAFF. The CDR3 DNA reads TGCGCCAGCAGACCCGGGACGGCGAACACTGAAGCTTTCTTT.

There are many counts of this clonotype. The gene calls are TRBV12-3 or TRBV12-4 and TRBJ2-3; D may be TRBD2 (5 bases). CDR3 size: 14 residues. Between the trimmed V and J ends, which lost 6 bases and 1 base, there was a span of 11 bases. CDR3 DNA sequence: TGTGCCAGCAGCGAGGGCGGAGGCACAGATACGCAGTATTTT. Amino acids: CASSEGGGTDTQYF.

This clonotype was counted many times. V usage is TRBV7-9 and J usage is TRBJ2-3; D ambiguous. The germline V gene encodes CDR1 SEHNR and CDR2 FQNEAQ (reference sequence). With 2 bases removed from V and 3 bases from J, the gap between germline ends came to 18 bases. There are 17 residues in the CDR3. The CDR3 bases are TGTGCCAGCAGCTTATTGACGGCTGGTTCTAGGACAGATACGCAGTATTTT. Residues: CASSLLTAGSRTDTQYF.

Ten or more counts support this clonotype. The DNA for the CDR3 is TGTGCCATCAGTGAAGGGCAGGGGATTCAGTACTTC. Protein sequence: CAISEGQGIQYF. This sequence joins TRBV10-3 and TRBJ2-4; D may be TRBD1 (6 bases). V was trimmed by 3 bases and J by 10 bases, leaving 10 bases between them. Germline CDR1 ENHRY, CDR2 SYGVKD. The CDR3 loop spans 12 amino acids.

This clonotype was recorded many times. The rearrangement joins TRBV7-9 to TRBJ2-1, with unresolved D. The CDR3 totals 15 residues. Trimming cost V 0 bases and J 5 bases, with 11 bases left between them. CDR1 SEHNR and CDR2 FQNEAQ come from the germline V gene (reference sequence). The CDR3 loop is CASSLAGRVDNEQFF. The CDR3 DNA reads as TGTGCCAGCAGCTTAGCGGGCCGGGTTGACAATGAGCAGTTCTTC.

This clonotype was detected ten times or more. The chain has TRBV3-1 and TRBJ2-1, with D perhaps matching TRBD2 (6 bases). The germline CDR1 and CDR2 sequences are LGHDT and YNNKEL (reference sequence). V was cut by 8 bases and J by 8 bases, with 10 bases left in between. CDR3 length: 11 residues. CDR3 region: CASGRTDEQFF. The CDR3 region has the DNA TGTGCCAGCGGGAGGACGGATGAGCAGTTCTTC.

This clonotype was seen once. The gene calls are TRBV7-6 and TRBJ2-5, with 9 bases identical to TRBD2. The germline gives CDR1 SGHVS, CDR2 FNYEAQ. The CDR3 totals 16 residues. After removal of 4 bases from V and 7 bases from J, the junction contained 13 bases not matched to a gene. DNA for the CDR3: TGTGCCAGCAGCTGGACTAGCGAGTCCCGTGGTGGGACCCAGTACTTC. Encoded protein: CASSWTSESRGGTQYF.

This chain joins TRBV5-1 and TRBJ1-1; 7 bases fit TRBD1. Losses at the gene ends were 2 bases for V and 8 bases for J; bases not matched to a gene: 6. The CDR3 sequence is 13 residues long. Germline lookup yields CDR1 SGHRS and CDR2 YFSETQ. Here the CDR3 reads CASSLQGSYEAFF. Here the CDR3 DNA reads TGCGCCAGCAGCTTACAGGGGTCCTACGAAGCTTTCTTT.

V and J are TRBV5-4 and TRBJ2-5; 7 positions agree with TRBD1. The CDR3 spans 13 residues. The ends lost 4 bases at V and 10 bases at J; junction bases unmatched: 10. CDR1 is SGHNT and CDR2 is YYREEE in the germline V gene (reference sequence). CDR3 region: CASSPDRSGVQYF. The CDR3 region has the DNA TGTGCCAGCAGCCCGGACAGGTCTGGGGTCCAGTACTTC.

This clonotype was recorded many times. The gene calls are TRBV13 and TRBJ2-5; maybe TRBD2 (6 bases). V was trimmed by 5 bases and J by 5 bases, leaving 18 bases between them. CDR1 and CDR2 (germline): PRHDT, FYEKMQ (reference sequence). The CDR3 is 15 residues long. Here the CDR3 DNA reads TGTGCCAGCAGCCACCGTCCCGGGGGATCGGAGACCCAGTACTTC. Translating gives CASSHRPGGSETQYF.

This clonotype was seen at least ten times. This chain links TRBV20-1 with TRBJ1-1; D may be TRBD1 (6 bases). Germline lookup yields CDR1 DFQATT and CDR2 SNEGSKA (reference sequence). This CDR3 spans 15 amino acids. V dropped 0 bases and J dropped 0 bases, with 11 bases sitting between them. The CDR3: CSAREGRGMNTEAFF. The CDR3 DNA sequence: TGCAGTGCTAGAGAGGGCAGGGGAATGAACACTGAAGCTTTCTTT.

This clonotype was detected ten times or more. The chain employs TRBV5-1 and TRBJ2-7; D not resolved. The CDR3 covers 14 residues. CDR1 is SGHRS and CDR2 is YFSETQ in the germline V gene. V was shortened by 4 bases and J by 2 bases, with 13 bases between the two germline ends. DNA of the CDR3: TGCGCCAGCAGCCTCGGATACGGCCCCTACGAGCAGTACTTC. It encodes CASSLGYGPYEQYF.

This clonotype was recorded at least ten times. The chain combines TRBV12-3 or TRBV12-4 with TRBJ2-5, with 10 bases matching TRBD2. The CDR3 loop spans 16 amino acids. V shed 6 bases, J shed 6 bases, and the junction held 13 bases outside the gene matches. CDR3 residues: CASSAPGVAGGKTQYF. In nucleotides, the CDR3 is TGTGCCAGCAGCGCGCCAGGGGTAGCGGGAGGAAAGACCCAGTACTTC.

V and J are TRBV12-3 or TRBV12-4 and TRBJ1-1, with 8 bases identical to TRBD1. Trimming cost V 4 bases and J 8 bases; bases outside gene matches: 3. The CDR3 length is 12 residues. The CDR3 is CASSYRDREAFF. The CDR3 DNA reads as TGTGCCAGCAGTTACCGGGACAGGGAAGCTTTCTTT.

This clonotype was seen a few times. V is TRBV29-1 and J is TRBJ1-1; 9 nucleotides agree with TRBD1. In germline, CDR1 is SQVTM, CDR2 ANQGSEA. Trimming at V came to 6 bases and at J to 7 bases, leaving 3 bases not matched to a gene. The CDR3 is 11 residues long. The CDR3 DNA is TGCAGCGTACAGGGGGCGAGTGAAGCTTTCTTT. This encodes CSVQGASEAFF.